This TCR beta chain stems from a study of technical replicates of blood from a handful of donors. Sequencing used immunoSEQ multiplex PCR; TCRdb keeps in-frame clones, though not all of them. The sample contains about 66,000 clones, roughly 92% of which appear only once. There are 14 residues in the CDR3. Trimming removed 2 bases at V and 8 bases at J, with 13 bases between. Looked up from germline, CDR1 is SGHAT and CDR2 is FQDESV (reference sequence). The clonotype was recovered from a human donor in good health. The chain recombines TRBV11-1 with TRBJ2-1, with D possibly being TRBD2 (5 bases). Sequenced input: T cells isolated from PBMCs. The CDR3 loop reads CASSLQRPVDEQFF. The CDR3 coding sequence is TGTGCCAGCAGCTTACAGCGGCCCGTGGATGAGCAGTTCTTC.